The 8 T cell receptor beta chains below come from one sample, sequenced in a study of glioma-infiltrating T cells. TCR alpha and beta CDR3 regions were amplified from RNA using iRepertoire nested multiplex PCR. TCRdb itself ran the multiplex PCR reads through MiXCR, one entry per CDR3 protein. The profile covers a few hundred thousand distinct CDR3 sequences, with around 45% appearing a single time and more than 10% taken by the ten largest. Input material: glioma tissue, nonneoplastic brain tissue, or PBMCs (not recorded which). All receptors derive from a human donor with low-grade glioma or glioblastoma, undergoing nonglioma brain surgery, or in good health (not recorded which).

This clonotype was seen only once. The rearrangement joins TRBV7-2 to TRBJ1-4; no clear D. This CDR3 comprises 15 residues. V was shortened by 4 bases and J by 8 bases, with 17 bases between the two germline ends. Looked up from germline, CDR1 is SGHTA and CDR2 is FQGNSA. The DNA of the CDR3 is TGTGCCAGCAGCTCCCCGGGTCGGGTTGTCGAAAAACTGTTTTTT. Its translation: CASSSPGRVVEKLFF.

The genes are TRBV19 and TRBJ1-5, with D tentatively TRBD1 (5 bases). Germline lookup yields CDR1 LNHDA and CDR2 SQIVND (reference sequence). V was cut by 7 bases and J by 3 bases, with 13 bases left in between. This CDR3 has 14 amino acids. CDR3: CASNLDRFNQPQHF. The CDR3 DNA follows: TGTGCCAGTAACCTTGACAGATTCAATCAGCCCCAGCATTTT.

This clonotype appeared once. The genes are TRBV11-2 and TRBJ2-2; 9 nucleotides align to TRBD2. The CDR3 is 17 amino acids. CDR1 is SGHAT, CDR2 FQNNGV, per germline. Trimming removed 4 bases from V and 7 bases from J; junction bases left unmatched: 13. The CDR3 protein is CASSSTFGGRALGELFF. The CDR3 region has the DNA TGTGCCAGCAGCTCTACCTTCGGCGGGAGGGCCCTCGGGGAGCTGTTTTTT.

On this clonotype: Sequence at one end of the junction differs from germline and may be a read error. V usage is TRBV6-5 and J usage is TRBJ2-1, with D maybe TRBD2 (5 bases). This CDR3 spans 15 amino acids. Germline lookup yields CDR1 MNHEY and CDR2 SVGAGI. The CDR3 nucleotides are TGCGCCAGCAGATTCTCCCGGGGTCCCTACAATGAGCAGTTCTTC. This codes for CASRFSRGPYNEQFF.

The gene calls are TRBV7-2 and TRBJ2-5, with no clear D. Germline CDR1 and CDR2: SGHTA and FQGNSA. The CDR3 extends over 11 amino acids. Trimming took off 5 bases at V and 5 bases at J, with 6 bases between the two ends. The CDR3 sequence is CASSTRETQYF. The CDR3 DNA follows: TGTGCCAGCAGCACGAGGGAGACCCAGTACTTC. Using reference TRBV7-2 and TRBJ2-5 for the parts outside the CDR3, the full variable domain is GAGVSQSPSNKVTEKGKDVELRCDPISGHTALYWYRQSLGQGLEFLIYFQGNSAPDKSGLPSDRFSAERTGGSVSTLTIQRTQQEDSAVYLCASSTRETQYFGPGTRLLVL.

Worth noting for this clonotype: A much larger clone differs from this one at a single base, so this may be a read error. This chain links TRBV7-6 with TRBJ2-7; TRBD1 aligns across 9 bases. The CDR3 loop spans 14 amino acids. V was clipped by 5 bases and J by 3 bases; unmatched bases: 5. The germline gives CDR1 SGHVS, CDR2 FNYEAQ. The CDR3 region has the DNA TGTGCCAGCAGCATCGGACAGGGGATCTACGAGCAGTACTTC. Translated: CASSIGQGIYEQYF.

This clonotype was observed a handful of times. The chain joins TRBV12-3 or TRBV12-4 to TRBJ2-7; 7 bases fit TRBD1. CDR3 length equals 14 residues. V lost 5 bases and J lost 3; bases outside the gene matches: 7. The CDR3 coding sequence is TGTGCCAGCAGTCCTCCGGACAGGTACTACGAGCAGTACTTC. This codes for CASSPPDRYYEQYF.

In this sample, this clonotype turned up many times. The rearrangement uses TRBV27 and TRBJ2-3, with D maybe TRBD2 (6 bases). V lost 7 bases and J lost 2, with 10 bases in between. The CDR3 extends over 13 amino acids. The germline V gene encodes CDR1 MNHEY and CDR2 SMNVEV (reference sequence). The CDR3 DNA reads as TGTGCCAGCACCCGGAGGGTCACAGATACGCAGTATTTT. As protein: CASTRRVTDTQYF.